This TCR beta chain derives from a study of graft-versus-host responses after intestinal transplantation. The wider study: Tacrolimus plus steroids were given to all recipients for roughly three years, preceded by anti-thymocyte globulin induction.

Losses at the gene ends were 6 bases for V and 5 bases for J; bases not matched to a gene: 10. CDR1 and CDR2 (germline): KGHSH, LQKENI. The CDR3 contains 15 residues. This table comes from immunoSEQ multiplex PCR, and its TCRdb copy is limited to in-frame clones, with some not included. Here the sample spans tens of thousands of clones, about 93% being singletons. The chain joins TRBV18 to TRBJ2-1; 7 bases fit TRBD2. This TCR was sampled from a human patient who received an intestinal transplant, so some T cells may come from the graft donor. Specimen: PBMCs, collected around 820 days after a first intestinal transplant, on the day of a second. In DNA form, the CDR3 reads TGTGCCAGCTCCCCCTTGGCGGGAGTTAACAATGAGCAGTTCTTC. Amino acids: CASSPLAGVNNEQFF.